A selection of T cell receptor beta chains follows, all from one sample in a study of graft-versus-host responses after intestinal transplantation. TCRdb's copy holds only in-frame clones and misses some; the assay was immunoSEQ multiplex PCR. The data show about 3,400 clones, with about 94% seen just once and approximately 1.2% held by the top ten. The sample was PBMCs, taken 11 days after intestinal transplantation. The receptors shown here come from a human patient who received an intestinal transplant, so some T cells may come from the graft donor. The CDR3 runs from the conserved cysteine through the conserved F or W. A D gene is named only where the DNA matches it firmly. Not all rows give a size; the values are once, few, many and, for expanded clones, a class.

J gene: TRBJ2-7
clone size: .
D gene: .
V gene: TRBV6-5
CDR3 DNA: TGTGCCAGCAGTTACTCGAGCGGTCCCTACGAGCAGTACTTC
CDR3 protein: CASSYSSGPYEQYF

J gene: TRBJ1-3
clone size: .
D gene: .
V gene: TRBV10-3
CDR3 DNA: TGTGCCATCAGTTTCAGGGCCGGGGAAAGAAACACCATATATTTT
CDR3 protein: CAISFRAGERNTIYF

J gene: TRBJ2-7
clone size: few
D gene: TRBD1
V gene: TRBV4-3
CDR3 DNA: TGCGCCAGCAGCCAAAGGACAGGACGCGAGCAGTACTTC
CDR3 protein: CASSQRTGREQYF

J gene: TRBJ2-5
clone size: .
D gene: TRBD2
V gene: TRBV2
CDR3 DNA: TGTGCCAGCTCCCGCTTTTATAATGGCGGGAGGCAAGAGACCCAGTACTTC
CDR3 protein: CASSRFYNGGRQETQYF

J gene: TRBJ2-7
clone size: .
D gene: .
V gene: TRBV7-9
CDR3 DNA: TGTGCCAGCAGGGGGGGTGGGGGGCCGGGAGAGCAGTACTTC
CDR3 protein: CASRGGGGPGEQYF

J gene: TRBJ1-5
clone size: .
D gene: .
V gene: TRBV7-9
CDR3 DNA: TGTGCCAGCAGCTCAACGGTAGGAGGGGATCAGCCCCAGCATTTT
CDR3 protein: CASSSTVGGDQPQHF

J gene: TRBJ1-2
clone size: .
D gene: .
V gene: TRBV29-1
CDR3 DNA: TGCAGCGTTGAAGGACAGGCCGATGGCTACACCTTC
CDR3 protein: CSVEGQADGYTF

J gene: TRBJ2-1
clone size: once
D gene: TRBD2
V gene: TRBV9
CDR3 DNA: TGTGCCAGCAGCGTAGCCGAACTAGCGGGAGATCGAGAGCAGTTCTTC
CDR3 protein: CASSVAELAGDREQFF

J gene: TRBJ2-5
clone size: once
D gene: TRBD1
V gene: TRBV19
CDR3 DNA: TGTGCCAGTAGTTTCCGGGACAGGGGGCTCGTCAACCAAGAGACCCAGTACTTC
CDR3 protein: CASSFRDRGLVNQETQYF

J gene: TRBJ2-5
clone size: .
D gene: .
V gene: TRBV9
CDR3 DNA: TGTGCCAGCAGCGTATCCAACCAAGAGACCCAGTACTTC
CDR3 protein: CASSVSNQETQYF

J gene: TRBJ2-1
clone size: .
D gene: .
V gene: TRBV5-6
CDR3 DNA: TGTGCCAGCAGCTTGATAGTACATGCGGACAATGAGCAGTTCTTC
CDR3 protein: CASSLIVHADNEQFF

J gene: TRBJ1-2
clone size: .
D gene: .
V gene: TRBV7-9
CDR3 DNA: TGTGCCAGCAGCTTTCCAGCTCGATCTCCCGATGGCTACACCTTC
CDR3 protein: CASSFPARSPDGYTF

J gene: TRBJ2-5
clone size: .
D gene: .
V gene: TRBV10-3
CDR3 DNA: TGTGCCATCAGTGAGTCGGTGGGAGGAGGGGAGACCCAGTACTTC
CDR3 protein: CAISESVGGGETQYF

J gene: TRBJ2-7
clone size: .
D gene: TRBD2
V gene: TRBV7-6
CDR3 DNA: TGTGCCAGCAGCTTAAAGGCCCGAGGGCTAGCGGGAGGAAACGAGCAGTACTTC
CDR3 protein: CASSLKARGLAGGNEQYF

J gene: TRBJ1-6
clone size: .
D gene: .
V gene: TRBV30
CDR3 DNA: TGTGCCTGTCAGACGGGGGGACACAATAATTCACCCCTCCACTTT
CDR3 protein: CACQTGGHNNSPLHF

J gene: TRBJ2-1
clone size: .
D gene: .
V gene: TRBV30
CDR3 DNA: TGTGCCTGGAGTGTACTGGTGGAAGATGAGCAGTTCTTC
CDR3 protein: CAWSVLVEDEQFF

J gene: TRBJ2-5
clone size: .
D gene: TRBD1
V gene: TRBV6-5
CDR3 DNA: TGTGCCAGCAGTTACGGACAGGGCCAAGAGACCCAGTACTTC
CDR3 protein: CASSYGQGQETQYF

J gene: TRBJ1-1
clone size: .
D gene: .
V gene: TRBV7-9
CDR3 DNA: TGTGCCAGCAGCTTAGGTAGTACTGAAGCTTTCTTT
CDR3 protein: CASSLGSTEAFF

J gene: TRBJ1-2
clone size: .
D gene: .
V gene: TRBV7-9
CDR3 DNA: TGTGCCAGCAGCTTAGGTGATTGGGGGGAAGTCTACACCTTC
CDR3 protein: CASSLGDWGEVYTF

J gene: TRBJ1-1
clone size: .
D gene: .
V gene: TRBV6-6
CDR3 DNA: TGTGCCAGCAGTTATCCATTGCTCGGCGCTGAAGCTTTCTTT
CDR3 protein: CASSYPLLGAEAFF